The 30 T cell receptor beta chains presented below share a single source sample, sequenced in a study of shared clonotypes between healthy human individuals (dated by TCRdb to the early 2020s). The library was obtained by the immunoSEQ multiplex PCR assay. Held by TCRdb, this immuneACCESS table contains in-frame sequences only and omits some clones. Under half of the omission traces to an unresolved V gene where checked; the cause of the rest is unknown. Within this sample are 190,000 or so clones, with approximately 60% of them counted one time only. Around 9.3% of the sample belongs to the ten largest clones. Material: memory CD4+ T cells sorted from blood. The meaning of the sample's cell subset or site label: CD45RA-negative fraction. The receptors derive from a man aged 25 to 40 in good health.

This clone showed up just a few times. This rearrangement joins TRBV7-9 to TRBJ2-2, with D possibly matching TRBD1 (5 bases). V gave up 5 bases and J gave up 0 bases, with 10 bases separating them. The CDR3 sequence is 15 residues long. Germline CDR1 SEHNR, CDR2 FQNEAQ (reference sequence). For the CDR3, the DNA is TGTGCCAGCAGCCCCCTGGGGCCGAACACCGGGGAGCTGTTTTTT. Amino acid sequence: CASSPLGPNTGELFF.

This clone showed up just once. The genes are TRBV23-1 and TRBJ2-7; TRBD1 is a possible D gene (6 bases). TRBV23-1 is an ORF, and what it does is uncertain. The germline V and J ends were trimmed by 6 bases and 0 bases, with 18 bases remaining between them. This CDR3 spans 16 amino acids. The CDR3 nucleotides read TGCGCCAGCAGCCCGGGACACCCACTCTTCTCCTACGAGCAGTACTTC. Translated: CASSPGHPLFSYEQYF.

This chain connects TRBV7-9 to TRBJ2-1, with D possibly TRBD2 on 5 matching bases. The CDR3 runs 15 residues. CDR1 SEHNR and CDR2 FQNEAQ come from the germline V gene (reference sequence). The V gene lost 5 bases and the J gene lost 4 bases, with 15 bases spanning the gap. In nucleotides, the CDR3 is TGTGCCAGCAGCCAATCCCCGGACTCTTACAATGAGCAGTTCTTC. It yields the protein CASSQSPDSYNEQFF. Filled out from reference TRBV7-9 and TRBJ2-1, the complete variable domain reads DTGVSQNPRHKITKRGQNVTFRCDPISEHNRLYWYRQTLGQGPEFLTYFQNEAQLEKSRLLSDRFSAERPKGSFSTLEIQRTEQGDSAMYLCASSQSPDSYNEQFFGPGTRLTVL.

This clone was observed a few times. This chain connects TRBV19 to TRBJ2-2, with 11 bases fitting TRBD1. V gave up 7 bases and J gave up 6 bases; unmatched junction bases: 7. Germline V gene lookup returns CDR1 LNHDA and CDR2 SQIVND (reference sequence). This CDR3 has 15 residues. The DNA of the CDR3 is TGTGCCAGTACACCGGGACAGGGGGTTGCCGGGGAGCTGTTTTTT. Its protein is CASTPGQGVAGELFF. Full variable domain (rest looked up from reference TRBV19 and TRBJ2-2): DGGITQSPKYLFRKEGQNVTLSCEQNLNHDAMYWYRQDPGQGLRLIYYSQIVNDFQKGDIAEGYSVSREKKESFPLTVTSAQKNPTAFYLCASTPGQGVAGELFFGEGSRLTVL.

Written as DNA, the CDR3 is TGTGCCAGCAGCTTAGGGCCGGGACAAACCTACGAGCAGTACTTC. Protein: CASSLGPGQTYEQYF. The V and J genes are TRBV7-2 and TRBJ2-7; D might be TRBD1 (6 bases). V dropped 1 base and J dropped 2 bases, with 12 bases sitting between them. CDR1 and CDR2 from the germline V gene are SGHTA and FQGNSA. This CDR3 region has 15 residues.

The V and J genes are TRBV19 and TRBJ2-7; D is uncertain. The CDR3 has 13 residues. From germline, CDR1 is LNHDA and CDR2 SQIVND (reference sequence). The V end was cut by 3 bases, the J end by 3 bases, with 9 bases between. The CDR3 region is CASSILPGYEQYF. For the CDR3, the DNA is TGTGCCAGTAGTATCCTCCCTGGCTACGAGCAGTACTTC.

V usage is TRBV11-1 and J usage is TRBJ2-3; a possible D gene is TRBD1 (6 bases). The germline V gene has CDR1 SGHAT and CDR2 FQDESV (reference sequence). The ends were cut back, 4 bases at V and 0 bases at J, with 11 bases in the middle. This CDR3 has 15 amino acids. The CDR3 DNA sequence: TGTGCCAGCAGCTCACAGGGTTCGAGCACAGATACGCAGTATTTT. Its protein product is CASSSQGSSTDTQYF.

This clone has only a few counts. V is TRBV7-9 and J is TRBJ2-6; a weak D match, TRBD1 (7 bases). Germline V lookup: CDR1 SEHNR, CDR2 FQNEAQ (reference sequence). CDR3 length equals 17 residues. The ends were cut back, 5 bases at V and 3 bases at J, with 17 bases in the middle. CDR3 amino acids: CASSTQDRRVGANVLTF. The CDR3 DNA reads TGTGCCAGCAGCACCCAGGACAGGAGGGTTGGGGCCAACGTCCTGACTTTC.

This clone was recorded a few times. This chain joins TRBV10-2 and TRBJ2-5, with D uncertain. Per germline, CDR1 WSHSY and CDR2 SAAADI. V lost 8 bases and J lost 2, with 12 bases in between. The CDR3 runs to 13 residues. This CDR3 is CASSRPNQETQYF. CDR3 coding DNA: TGCGCCAGCTCGAGACCAAATCAAGAGACCCAGTACTTC.

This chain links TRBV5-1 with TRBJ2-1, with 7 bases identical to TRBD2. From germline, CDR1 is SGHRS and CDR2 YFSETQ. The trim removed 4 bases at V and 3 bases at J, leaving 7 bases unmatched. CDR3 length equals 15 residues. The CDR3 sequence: CASSATSAFYNEQFF. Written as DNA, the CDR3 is TGCGCCAGCAGCGCCACTAGCGCATTCTACAATGAGCAGTTCTTC.

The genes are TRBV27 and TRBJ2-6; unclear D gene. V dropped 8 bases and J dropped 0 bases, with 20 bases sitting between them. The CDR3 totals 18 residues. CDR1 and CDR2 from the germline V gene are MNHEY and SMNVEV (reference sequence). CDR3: CASQSWRRQSSGANVLTF. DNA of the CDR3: TGTGCCAGCCAAAGTTGGCGCAGACAAAGCTCTGGGGCCAACGTCCTGACTTTC.

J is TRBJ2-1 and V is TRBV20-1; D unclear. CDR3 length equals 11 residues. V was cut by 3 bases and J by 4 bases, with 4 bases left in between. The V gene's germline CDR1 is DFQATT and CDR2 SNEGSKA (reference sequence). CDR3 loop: CSARGYNEQFF. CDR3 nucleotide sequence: TGCAGTGCTAGGGGTTACAATGAGCAGTTCTTC.

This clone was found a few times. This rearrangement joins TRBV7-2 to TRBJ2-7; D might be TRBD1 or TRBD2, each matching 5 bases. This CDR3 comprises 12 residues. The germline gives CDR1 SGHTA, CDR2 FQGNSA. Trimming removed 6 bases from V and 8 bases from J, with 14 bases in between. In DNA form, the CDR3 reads TGTGCCAGCAGTTTCCCCGGGACCCAGCAGTACTTC. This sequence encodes CASSFPGTQQYF.

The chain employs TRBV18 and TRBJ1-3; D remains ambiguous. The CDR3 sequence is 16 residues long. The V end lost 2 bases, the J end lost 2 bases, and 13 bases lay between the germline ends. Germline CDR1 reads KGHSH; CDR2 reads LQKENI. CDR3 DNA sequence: TGTGCCAGCTCACCATCGGCAGCCTGGACTGGAAACACCATATATTTT. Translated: CASSPSAAWTGNTIYF.

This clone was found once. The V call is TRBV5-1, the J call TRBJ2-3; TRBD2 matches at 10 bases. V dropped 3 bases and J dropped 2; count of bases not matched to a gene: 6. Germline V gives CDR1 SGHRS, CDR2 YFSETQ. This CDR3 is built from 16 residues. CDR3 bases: TGCGCCAGCAGCTCCCAAGCGGGAGGGACCACAGATACGCAGTATTTT. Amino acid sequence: CASSSQAGGTTDTQYF.

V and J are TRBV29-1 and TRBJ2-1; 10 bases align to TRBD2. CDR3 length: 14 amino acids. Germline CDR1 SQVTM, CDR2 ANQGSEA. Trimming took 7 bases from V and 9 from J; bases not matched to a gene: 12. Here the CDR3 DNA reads TGCAGCGGCGGTGAAGCGGGAGGGTCCGCTGAGCAGTTCTTC. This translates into CSGGEAGGSAEQFF.

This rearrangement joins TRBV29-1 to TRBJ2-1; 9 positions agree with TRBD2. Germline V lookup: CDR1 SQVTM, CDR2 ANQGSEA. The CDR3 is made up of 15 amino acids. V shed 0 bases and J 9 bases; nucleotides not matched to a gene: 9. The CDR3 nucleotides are TGCAGCGTTGAAGATCAGGCGGGAGGGTGGCTTGAGCAGTTCTTC. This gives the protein CSVEDQAGGWLEQFF.

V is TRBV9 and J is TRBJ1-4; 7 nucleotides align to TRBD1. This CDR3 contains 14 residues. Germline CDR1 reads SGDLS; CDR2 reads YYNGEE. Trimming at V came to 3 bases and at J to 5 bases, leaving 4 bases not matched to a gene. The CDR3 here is CASSATGFNEKLFF. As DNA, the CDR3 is TGTGCCAGCAGCGCGACAGGGTTCAATGAAAAACTGTTTTTT.

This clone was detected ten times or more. The CDR3 sequence is CASSLADYNEQFF. The CDR3 DNA reads as TGTGCCAGCAGCCTAGCGGATTACAATGAGCAGTTCTTC. This rearrangement joins TRBV6-6 to TRBJ2-1; 7 nucleotides match TRBD2. Germline V gene sequence: CDR1 MNHNY, CDR2 SVGAGI (reference sequence). CDR3 size: 13 residues. V lost 6 bases and J lost 4; bases outside the gene matches: 3.

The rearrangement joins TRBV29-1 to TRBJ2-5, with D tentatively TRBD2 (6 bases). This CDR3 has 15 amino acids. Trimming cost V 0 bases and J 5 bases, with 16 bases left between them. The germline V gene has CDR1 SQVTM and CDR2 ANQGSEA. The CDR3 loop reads CSVEDMGGKGETQYF. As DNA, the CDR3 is TGCAGCGTTGAAGATATGGGGGGTAAGGGGGAGACCCAGTACTTC.

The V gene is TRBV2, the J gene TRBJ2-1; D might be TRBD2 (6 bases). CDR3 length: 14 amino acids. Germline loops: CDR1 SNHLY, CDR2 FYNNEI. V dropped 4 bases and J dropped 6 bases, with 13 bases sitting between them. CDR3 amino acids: CASSGRTNLNEQFF. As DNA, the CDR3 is TGTGCCAGCAGTGGTAGGACTAACCTCAATGAGCAGTTCTTC.

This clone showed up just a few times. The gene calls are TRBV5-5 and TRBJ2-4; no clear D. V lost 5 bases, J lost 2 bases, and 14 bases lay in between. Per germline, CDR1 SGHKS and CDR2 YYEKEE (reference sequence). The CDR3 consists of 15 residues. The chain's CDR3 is CASRPDPSPKNIQYF. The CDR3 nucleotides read TGTGCCAGCAGACCAGACCCGAGTCCCAAAAACATTCAGTACTTC.

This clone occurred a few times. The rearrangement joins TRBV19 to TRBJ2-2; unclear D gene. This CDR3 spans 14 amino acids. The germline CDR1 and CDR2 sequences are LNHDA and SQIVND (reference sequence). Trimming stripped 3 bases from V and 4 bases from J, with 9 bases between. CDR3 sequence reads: CASSIKVITGELFF. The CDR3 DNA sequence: TGTGCCAGTAGTATTAAGGTGATCACCGGGGAGCTGTTTTTT.

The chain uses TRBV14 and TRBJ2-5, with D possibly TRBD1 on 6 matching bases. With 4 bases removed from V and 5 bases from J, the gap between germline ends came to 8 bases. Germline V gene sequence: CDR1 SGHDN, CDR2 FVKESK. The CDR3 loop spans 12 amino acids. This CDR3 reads CASSRGRETQYF. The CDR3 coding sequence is TGTGCCAGCAGCCGGGGGCGGGAGACCCAGTACTTC.

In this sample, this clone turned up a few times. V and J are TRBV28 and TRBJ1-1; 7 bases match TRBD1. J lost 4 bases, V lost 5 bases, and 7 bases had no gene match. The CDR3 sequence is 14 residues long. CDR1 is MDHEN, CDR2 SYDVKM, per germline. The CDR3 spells CASSPYRGGTEAFF. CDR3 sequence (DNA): TGTGCCAGCAGTCCCTACAGGGGAGGCACTGAAGCTTTCTTT.

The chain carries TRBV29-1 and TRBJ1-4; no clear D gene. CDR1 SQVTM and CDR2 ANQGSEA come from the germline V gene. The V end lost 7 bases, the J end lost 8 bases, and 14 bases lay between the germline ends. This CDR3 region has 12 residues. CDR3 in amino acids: CSANGPGEKLFF. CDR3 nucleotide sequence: TGCAGCGCCAATGGGCCTGGGGAAAAACTGTTTTTT.

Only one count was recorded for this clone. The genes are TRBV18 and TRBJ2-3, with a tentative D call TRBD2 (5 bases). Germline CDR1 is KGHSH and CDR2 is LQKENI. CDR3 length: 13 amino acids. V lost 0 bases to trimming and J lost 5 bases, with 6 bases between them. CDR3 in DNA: TGTGCCAGCTCACCACCGGGGAGAGATACGCAGTATTTT. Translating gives CASSPPGRDTQYF. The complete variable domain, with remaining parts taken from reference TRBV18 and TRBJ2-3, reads NAGVMQNPRHLVRRRGQEARLRCSPMKGHSHVYWYRQLPEEGLKFMVYLQKENIIDESGMPKERFSAEFPKEGPSILRIQQVVRGDSAAYFCASSPPGRDTQYFGPGTRLTVL.

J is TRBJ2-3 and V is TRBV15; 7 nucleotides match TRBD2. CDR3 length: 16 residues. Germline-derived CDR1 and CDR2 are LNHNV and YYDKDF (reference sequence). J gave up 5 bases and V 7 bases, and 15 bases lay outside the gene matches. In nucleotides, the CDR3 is TGTGCCACCACCGTAGGACGGGGGGTTGGTGGAGATACGCAGTATTTT. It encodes CATTVGRGVGGDTQYF.

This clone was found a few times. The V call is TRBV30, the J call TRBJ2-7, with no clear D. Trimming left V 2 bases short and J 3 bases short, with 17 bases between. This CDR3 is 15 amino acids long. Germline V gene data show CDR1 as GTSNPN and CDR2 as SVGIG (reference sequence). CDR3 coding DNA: TGTGCCTGGAGTCACAAACTCAATCCCGGCTACGAGCAGTACTTC. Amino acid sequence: CAWSHKLNPGYEQYF.

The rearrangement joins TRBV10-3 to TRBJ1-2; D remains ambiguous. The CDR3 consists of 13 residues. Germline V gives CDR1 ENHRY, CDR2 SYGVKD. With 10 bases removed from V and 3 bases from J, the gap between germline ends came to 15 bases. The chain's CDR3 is CATRDLADYGYTF. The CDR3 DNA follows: TGTGCCACCCGGGATTTGGCTGACTATGGCTACACCTTC.